The source of this TCR beta chain is a study of cytomegalovirus exposure and HLA in healthy donors. Study-level findings and limits: Most TCR sequences were rare, but some public TCRs occurred in many donors. Around 18,000 TCR beta sequences were associated with HLA alleles at 0.05 false discovery rate in a later analysis. Sequencing probably produced one cluster of sequence variants that were highly shared.

As concerns this clone: The antigen remains undetermined.

The CDR3 totals 14 residues. The germline V and J ends were trimmed by 5 bases and 0 bases, with 9 bases remaining between them. From germline, CDR1 is SGHVS and CDR2 FNYEAQ. PCR used 60 Vbeta primers and 13 Jbeta primers. As handled by the study authors: Later reanalysis found about 78 million unique TCR beta chains, roughly 9.9 million of them shared. Sequencing used immunoSEQ multiplex PCR; TCRdb keeps in-frame clones, though not all of them. V and J calls plus clone size are reproduced from that table; the DNA served to infer D and trimming. The sample has 50,000 to 70,000 clones; less than 65% are singletons.

The material sequenced was PBMCs. This TCR came from a young man in good health and CMV-seronegative. The chain uses TRBV7-6 and TRBJ2-3, with no clear D. DNA of the CDR3: TGTGCCAGCAGCGAACTATCTAGCACAGATACGCAGTATTTT. Translation: CASSELSSTDTQYF.